The 30 T cell receptor beta chains listed next were all sequenced from one sample in a study of cytomegalovirus exposure and HLA in healthy donors. Primers: 60 Vbeta forward and 13 Jbeta reverse. Method: immunoSEQ multiplex PCR; TCRdb's copy keeps in-frame clones and lacks some. The sample lists 150,000 to 170,000 clones, about 68% occurring once. The specimen sequenced was PBMCs. These receptors were taken from a man aged 25-45 years in good health and CMV-seronegative.

This chain connects TRBV27 to TRBJ2-7; D gene unclear. Germline CDR1 MNHEY, CDR2 SMNVEV (reference sequence). CDR3 size: 13 residues. V was cut by 3 bases and J by 4 bases, with 10 bases left in between. In DNA form, the CDR3 reads TGTGCCAGCAGTTTGGTAGCCCAGTACGAGCAGTACTTC. Residues: CASSLVAQYEQYF.

The rearrangement uses TRBV9 and TRBJ2-7; TRBD2 aligns across 11 bases. The junction had 8 bases not matched to a gene; V was cut back by 3 bases and J by 3 bases. This CDR3 contains 16 residues. From germline, CDR1 is SGDLS and CDR2 YYNGEE. The CDR3 DNA sequence: TGTGCCAGCAGCGCTAGAACCGGGACTAGCGGCTACGAGCAGTACTTC. Translated, it gives CASSARTGTSGYEQYF.

V is TRBV27 and J is TRBJ2-1; 8 positions match TRBD1. The V segment lost 5 bases and the J segment 0 bases; nucleotides outside the gene matches: 3. The germline V gene has CDR1 MNHEY and CDR2 SMNVEV (reference sequence). This CDR3 region has 15 residues. The CDR3 spells CASSLDRGSYNEQFF. The CDR3 coding sequence is TGTGCCAGCAGTCTAGACAGGGGCTCCTACAATGAGCAGTTCTTC.

This chain links TRBV28 with TRBJ1-2, with TRBD1 identical over 9 bases. In germline, CDR1 is MDHEN, CDR2 SYDVKM. With 6 bases clipped from V and 3 bases from J, the junction kept 5 bases outside the gene matches. This CDR3 region has 14 residues. CDR3 sequence reads: CASSPTGGDYGYTF. DNA for the CDR3: TGTGCCAGCAGCCCAACAGGGGGCGACTATGGCTACACCTTC.

The rearrangement joins TRBV7-2 to TRBJ2-5; 9 bases are a match to TRBD2. Unmatched junction bases numbered 8, after V lost 1 base and J lost 2 bases. The germline V gene has CDR1 SGHTA and CDR2 FQGNSA. The CDR3 contains 17 residues. The CDR3 loop reads CASSLGLLAGNQETQYF. The CDR3 DNA follows: TGTGCCAGCAGCTTAGGGCTTCTAGCGGGGAATCAAGAGACCCAGTACTTC. Using reference TRBV7-2 and TRBJ2-5 for the parts outside the CDR3, the full variable domain is GAGVSQSPSNKVTEKGKDVELRCDPISGHTALYWYRQSLGQGLEFLIYFQGNSAPDKSGLPSDRFSAERTGGSVSTLTIQRTQQEDSAVYLCASSLGLLAGNQETQYFGPGTRLLVL.

J is TRBJ2-3 and V is TRBV5-4; tentatively, D is TRBD2 (6 bases). The germline V and J ends were trimmed by 4 bases and 0 bases, with 21 bases remaining between them. Germline V gene data show CDR1 as SGHNT and CDR2 as YYREEE (reference sequence). CDR3 length: 18 residues. The CDR3 region has the DNA TGTGCCAGCAGCCCAGGACTACAAATTTTTTCTAGCACAGATACGCAGTATTTT. Translation: CASSPGLQIFSSTDTQYF.

The chain uses TRBV28 and TRBJ2-4; the D gene is possibly TRBD1 (5 bases). This CDR3 spans 13 amino acids. From germline, CDR1 is MDHEN and CDR2 SYDVKM. Trimming left V 4 bases short and J 9 bases short, with 13 bases between. The CDR3 DNA is TGTGCCAGCAGTTCTGGGCCTCAGGGCATTCAGTACTTC. Translated, it gives CASSSGPQGIQYF.

The chain uses TRBV7-9 and TRBJ1-1, with D possibly TRBD1 on 6 matching bases. Trimming removed 4 bases from V and 2 bases from J, with 8 bases in between. The CDR3 totals 13 residues. Per the germline V gene, CDR1 is SEHNR and CDR2 is FQNEAQ (reference sequence). CDR3 in DNA: TGTGCCAGCAGCTCGGGACACAACACTGAAGCTTTCTTT. Translating it yields CASSSGHNTEAFF.

The chain carries TRBV5-6 and TRBJ2-1; the match to TRBD1 covers 7 bases. Germline V gene sequence: CDR1 SGHDT, CDR2 YYEEEE. Unmatched junction bases numbered 8, after V lost 4 bases and J lost 7 bases. The CDR3 is 14 residues long. Here the CDR3 DNA reads TGTGCCAGCAGCCGTCAAGGGGGCCAAAATGAGCAGTTCTTC. Residues: CASSRQGGQNEQFF.

This clone has just a few counts. Mismatch with germline at one junction end may stem from a read error. This chain connects TRBV14 to TRBJ1-2; D gene uncertain. The germline V gene encodes CDR1 SGHDN and CDR2 FVKESK. The CDR3 totals 15 residues. CDR3 DNA: TGTGCCAGCAGCCAAGATCTGGTCGCGGCCGATGGCTACCCCTTC. It yields the protein CASSQDLVAADGYPF. The variable domain in full, with the rest retrieved from reference TRBV14 and TRBJ1-2, is EAGVTQFPSHSVIEKGQTVTLRCDPISGHDNLYWYRRVMGKEIKFLLHFVKESKQDESGMPNNRFLAERTGGTYSTLKVQPAELEDSGVYFCASSQDLVAADGYPFGSGTRLTVV.

V usage is TRBV7-2 and J usage is TRBJ2-7; 7 bases align to TRBD2. The ends lost 1 base at V and 4 bases at J; junction bases unmatched: 4. Germline CDR1 and CDR2: SGHTA and FQGNSA. The CDR3 totals 14 residues. Written as DNA, the CDR3 is TGTGCCAGCAGCTTAGGGGGACTACTGTACGAGCAGTACTTC. It yields the protein CASSLGGLLYEQYF.

V usage is TRBV6-5 and J usage is TRBJ2-7, with TRBD2 matching 13 bases. V lost 6 bases and J lost 4; bases outside the gene matches: 6. The CDR3 sequence is 15 residues long. Per germline, CDR1 MNHEY and CDR2 SVGAGI. Written as DNA, the CDR3 is TGTGCCAGCAGCTCCGGGACTAGCGGGGTTTACGAGCAGTACTTC. It codes for CASSSGTSGVYEQYF.

The genes are TRBV7-3 and TRBJ2-3; D is uncertain. The V end lost 0 bases, the J end lost 5 bases, and 6 bases lay between the germline ends. CDR3 size: 13 residues. Germline V gene lookup returns CDR1 SGHTA and CDR2 FQGTGA. The CDR3 loop reads CASSLTNKDTQYF. Here the CDR3 DNA reads TGTGCCAGCAGCTTAACGAACAAAGATACGCAGTATTTT.

The V gene is TRBV27, the J gene TRBJ2-5; the D is unclear. This CDR3 has 15 amino acids. V lost 3 bases, J lost 0 bases, and 11 bases lay in between. Germline V gene lookup returns CDR1 MNHEY and CDR2 SMNVEV (reference sequence). The DNA for the CDR3 is TGTGCCAGCAGTTTCCTTAACAATTACCAAGAGACCCAGTACTTC. This codes for CASSFLNNYQETQYF.

The gene calls are TRBV28 and TRBJ1-1, with D tentatively TRBD1 (6 bases). This CDR3 region has 14 residues. V lost 4 bases to trimming and J lost 5 bases, with 14 bases between them. The germline CDR1 and CDR2 sequences are MDHEN and SYDVKM. CDR3 amino acids: CASSSYTGFTEAFF. CDR3 sequence (DNA): TGTGCCAGCAGTTCTTATACAGGGTTTACTGAAGCTTTCTTT.

The rearrangement links TRBV4-2 to TRBJ1-2; the match to TRBD1 covers 7 bases. In germline, CDR1 is LGHNA, CDR2 YNFKEQ. CDR3 length: 13 amino acids. Trimming cost V 5 bases and J 4 bases; bases outside gene matches: 4. In DNA form, the CDR3 reads TGTGCCAGCAGCGAGGGACAGTCCTATGGCTACACCTTC. Amino acids: CASSEGQSYGYTF.

V usage is TRBV5-4 and J usage is TRBJ2-5; tentative D call: TRBD2 (5 bases). CDR1 is SGHNT, CDR2 YYREEE, per germline (reference sequence). This CDR3 contains 15 residues. V was cut by 2 bases and J by 5 bases, with 16 bases left in between. The CDR3, as DNA: TGTGCCAGCAGCTTAGCGGCCGGAGTTGGGGAGACCCAGTACTTC. Encoded protein: CASSLAAGVGETQYF.

In this sample, this clone turned up a few times. The rearrangement uses TRBV5-4 and TRBJ1-1; 8 bases are shared with TRBD1. Per the germline V gene, CDR1 is SGHNT and CDR2 is YYREEE (reference sequence). V lost 4 bases and J lost 7; bases outside the gene matches: 6. CDR3 size: 13 residues. For the CDR3, the DNA is TGTGCCAGCAGCCCAATCGGACAGGGTGAAGCTTTCTTT. Protein product: CASSPIGQGEAFF.

This clone has just a few counts. This chain connects TRBV9 to TRBJ2-1; a weak D match, TRBD1 (6 bases). CDR1 is SGDLS, CDR2 YYNGEE, per germline. Trimming took off 5 bases at V and 8 bases at J, with 14 bases between the two ends. CDR3 length: 13 amino acids. In nucleotides, the CDR3 is TGTGCCAGCAGGCCAGGGGAACTGGATGAGCAGTTCTTC. Translated, it gives CASRPGELDEQFF.

The gene calls are TRBV19 and TRBJ2-7, with a possible D match to TRBD1 (6 bases). Germline V lookup: CDR1 LNHDA, CDR2 SQIVND (reference sequence). Trimming shortened V by 4 bases and J by 6 bases, and 13 bases separated the two germline ends. The CDR3 totals 13 residues. In DNA form, the CDR3 reads TGTGCCAGTAGTAGTCGAAGGGGGATCGAGCAGTACTTC. It yields the protein CASSSRRGIEQYF.

The gene calls are TRBV14 and TRBJ2-1; 9 bases are shared with TRBD1. The CDR3 runs 17 residues. J gave up 0 bases and V 4 bases, and 7 bases lay outside the gene matches. Germline V lookup: CDR1 SGHDN, CDR2 FVKESK. CDR3 loop: CASSLRTGALSYNEQFF. For the CDR3, the DNA is TGTGCCAGCAGCCTACGGACAGGGGCCCTCTCCTACAATGAGCAGTTCTTC.

The chain carries TRBV27 and TRBJ1-1, with D possibly TRBD1 on 6 matching bases. In germline, CDR1 is MNHEY, CDR2 SMNVEV (reference sequence). There are 13 residues in the CDR3. V was clipped by 5 bases and J by 4 bases, with 11 bases between them. CDR3 sequence reads: CASSVDSRTEAFF. Here the CDR3 DNA reads TGTGCCAGCAGTGTGGACAGCCGCACTGAAGCTTTCTTT.

CDR3 DNA: TGTGCCAGCAGCTTAGGCGGGAAACTTCAGCCCCAGCATTTT. Translating gives CASSLGGKLQPQHF. The chain is built from TRBV7-9 and TRBJ1-5, with D unclear. The CDR3 consists of 14 residues. Germline V lookup: CDR1 SEHNR, CDR2 FQNEAQ (reference sequence). V was clipped by 1 base and J by 6 bases, with 10 bases between them. The full variable domain, rest sourced from reference TRBV7-9 and TRBJ1-5, is DTGVSQNPRHKITKRGQNVTFRCDPISEHNRLYWYRQTLGQGPEFLTYFQNEAQLEKSRLLSDRFSAERPKGSFSTLEIQRTEQGDSAMYLCASSLGGKLQPQHFGDGTRLSIL.

The chain links TRBV5-4 to TRBJ1-2, with unresolved D. Trimming cost V 4 bases and J 1 base, with 8 bases left between them. This CDR3 contains 13 residues. Per the germline V gene, CDR1 is SGHNT and CDR2 is YYREEE (reference sequence). For the CDR3, the DNA is TGTGCCAGCAGCCTGAGGCATAACTATGGCTACACCTTC. Translation gives CASSLRHNYGYTF.

Only one count was recorded for this clone. The junction and the germline gene differ at one end; a read error may be behind it. The J gene is TRBJ2-5, the V gene TRBV11-2, with 7 bases identical to TRBD1. Germline CDR1 SGHAT, CDR2 FQNNGV. This CDR3 is built from 16 residues. The CDR3 loop is CASGFETRGRMETQYF. The CDR3 bases are TGTGCCAGCGGCTTTGAAACAAGGGGGCGGATGGAGACCCAGTACTTC.

Points on this clone: This same CDR3 is encoded by further DNA sequences in the sample. The rearrangement joins TRBV9 to TRBJ1-5, with a possible D match to TRBD1 (5 bases). This CDR3 is built from 13 residues. In germline, CDR1 is SGDLS, CDR2 YYNGEE. V was cut by 0 bases and J by 7 bases, with 8 bases left in between. The CDR3 nucleotides are TGTGCCAGCAGCGTAGGGGGCTCCCAGCCCCAGCATTTT. It encodes CASSVGGSQPQHF.

The chain links TRBV15 to TRBJ2-3, with 9 bases matching TRBD1. V lost 0 bases, J lost 1 base, and 11 bases stayed unmatched. This CDR3 contains 19 residues. Germline V lookup: CDR1 LNHNV, CDR2 YYDKDF (reference sequence). Here the CDR3 DNA reads TGTGCCACCAGCAGAGATTGGGACAGGGATCTGGGGGGCACAGATACGCAGTATTTT. Its protein is CATSRDWDRDLGGTDTQYF.

V is TRBV9 and J is TRBJ2-6, with 9 bases matching TRBD1. The CDR3 consists of 19 residues. V lost 3 bases and J lost 2; bases outside the gene matches: 12. Germline CDR1 reads SGDLS; CDR2 reads YYNGEE. CDR3 sequence: CASSGGTGYSTAGANVLTF. The CDR3 DNA follows: TGTGCCAGCAGCGGGGGGACAGGGTACTCTACAGCTGGGGCCAACGTCCTGACTTTC.

This chain uses TRBV6-1 with TRBJ2-7; 9 bases line up with TRBD1. CDR1 and CDR2 (germline): MNHNS, SASEGT. With 6 bases clipped from V and 3 bases from J, the junction kept 9 bases outside the gene matches. CDR3 length: 15 amino acids. CDR3 loop: CASRNVHRGLYEQYF. The CDR3 DNA is TGTGCCAGCAGGAACGTTCACAGGGGGCTCTACGAGCAGTACTTC.

This chain connects TRBV27 to TRBJ2-1, with D maybe TRBD1 (5 bases). V dropped 7 bases and J dropped 0 bases, with 10 bases sitting between them. This CDR3 region has 14 residues. The germline gives CDR1 MNHEY, CDR2 SMNVEV (reference sequence). The CDR3 is CASTGLSSYNEQFF. The CDR3 DNA reads TGTGCCAGCACAGGGTTGAGCTCCTACAATGAGCAGTTCTTC.